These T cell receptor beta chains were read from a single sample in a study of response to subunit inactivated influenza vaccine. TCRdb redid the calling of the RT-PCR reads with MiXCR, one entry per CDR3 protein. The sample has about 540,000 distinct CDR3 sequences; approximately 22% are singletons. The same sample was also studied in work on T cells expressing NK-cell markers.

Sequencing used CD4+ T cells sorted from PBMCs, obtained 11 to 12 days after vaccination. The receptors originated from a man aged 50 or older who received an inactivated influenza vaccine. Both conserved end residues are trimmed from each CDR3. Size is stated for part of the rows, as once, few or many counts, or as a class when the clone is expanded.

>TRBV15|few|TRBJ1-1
ATSGLGTGGWRNTEAF
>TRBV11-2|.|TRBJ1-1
ASSLSEVGTEAF
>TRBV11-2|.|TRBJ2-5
ASSVVETQY
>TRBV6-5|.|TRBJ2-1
ASSYSGTSGVSSYNEQF
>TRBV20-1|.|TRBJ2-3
STERGGTDTQY
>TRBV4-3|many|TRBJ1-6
ASSQEAAGKNSPLH
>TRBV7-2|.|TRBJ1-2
ASRTPANYGYT
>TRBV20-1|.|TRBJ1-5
SAHSTGNQPQH
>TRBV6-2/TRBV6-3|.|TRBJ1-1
ASRTRGGAGEAF
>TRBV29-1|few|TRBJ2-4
SVGPGQTNIQY
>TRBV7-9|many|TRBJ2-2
ASSLVAGTNTGELF
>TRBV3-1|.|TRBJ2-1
AVRGGNEQF
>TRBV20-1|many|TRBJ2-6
SASAPISGPRQRSGANVLT
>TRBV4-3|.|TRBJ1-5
ASSQDLWGNQPQH
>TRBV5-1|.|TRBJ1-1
ASSKGVNTEAF
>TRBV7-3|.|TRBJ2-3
ASSLTSAGGLDTQY
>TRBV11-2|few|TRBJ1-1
ASSLSHGAHEEAF
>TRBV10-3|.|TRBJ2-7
AISKDSSYEQY
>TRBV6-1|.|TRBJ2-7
ASSGDRARSYEQY
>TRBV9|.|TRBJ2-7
ASSSDVAYEQY
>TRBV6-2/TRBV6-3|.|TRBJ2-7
ASSKRNSRSSYEQY
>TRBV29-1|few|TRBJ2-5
SVEGWDRGFSETQY
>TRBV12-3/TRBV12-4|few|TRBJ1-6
ASSFQGISPLH
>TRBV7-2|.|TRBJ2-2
ASRKGSAGELF
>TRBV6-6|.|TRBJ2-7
ASTRGQNYEQY
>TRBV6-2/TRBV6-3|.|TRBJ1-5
ASSPEGWQPQH
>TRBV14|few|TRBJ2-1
ASSPRVGTFAGNEQF
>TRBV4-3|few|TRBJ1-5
ASSQDLGRGRSQPQH
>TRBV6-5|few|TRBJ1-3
ASSSLFGNTIY